This is a list of T cell receptor beta chains from one sample in a study of identical twins. TCRdb re-called the 5' RACE reads with MiXCR, one entry per CDR3 protein. The sample lists around 480,000 distinct CDR3 sequences; 11% to 15% were seen once. These data also formed part of another study, on yellow fever vaccine responses in identical twins.

Sequenced: CD4+ T cells sorted from blood. Every receptor here comes from a woman aged 18-30 years in good health. The CDR3 runs from the conserved cysteine through the conserved F or W. The order of the fields is CDR3 protein, CDR3 DNA, J gene, D gene, V gene, clone size. A D gene is named only where the DNA matches it firmly. Only some rows state a clone size, as once, few, many or a class for expanded clones.

cdr3_aa: CASNQGRAGYGYTF
cdr3_nt: TGTGCCAGCAACCAAGGGCGAGCAGGCTATGGCTACACCTTC
j_call: TRBJ1-2
d_call: NA
v_call: TRBV7-2
clone_size: few

cdr3_aa: CASSPGASQPQHF
cdr3_nt: TGTGCCAGCAGCCCTGGGGCCTCTCAGCCCCAGCATTTT
j_call: TRBJ1-5
d_call: NA
v_call: TRBV6-2/TRBV6-3
clone_size: few

cdr3_aa: CASSLVGEGSSPLHF
cdr3_nt: TGTGCCAGCAGCTTGGTTGGAGAGGGGAGTTCACCCCTCCACTTT
j_call: TRBJ1-6
d_call: NA
v_call: TRBV5-6
clone_size: NA

cdr3_aa: CASSEFTGVEAFF
cdr3_nt: TGTGCCAGCAGCGAGTTCACCGGGGTTGAAGCTTTCTTT
j_call: TRBJ1-1
d_call: NA
v_call: TRBV7-2
clone_size: many

cdr3_aa: CASSLAAGGRDTQYF
cdr3_nt: TGTGCCAGCAGCTTGGCAGCGGGGGGCCGGGATACGCAGTATTTT
j_call: TRBJ2-3
d_call: TRBD2
v_call: TRBV5-8
clone_size: NA

cdr3_aa: CASSYSASNQPQHF
cdr3_nt: TGTGCCAGCAGTTACTCTGCTAGCAATCAGCCCCAGCATTTT
j_call: TRBJ1-5
d_call: NA
v_call: TRBV6-5
clone_size: few

cdr3_aa: CASSNRDRDYGYTF
cdr3_nt: TGTGCCAGCAGCAACCGGGACAGGGACTATGGCTACACCTTC
j_call: TRBJ1-2
d_call: TRBD1
v_call: TRBV6-1
clone_size: NA

cdr3_aa: CASSPRSLAGGKIFGELFF
cdr3_nt: TGTGCCAGCAGCCCCCGCTCTCTAGCGGGGGGCAAAATTTTCGGGGAGCTGTTTTTT
j_call: TRBJ2-2
d_call: TRBD2
v_call: TRBV3-1
clone_size: few

cdr3_aa: CASNQGQAAKNIQYF
cdr3_nt: TGTGCCAGCAACCAGGGGCAGGCAGCCAAAAACATTCAGTACTTC
j_call: TRBJ2-4
d_call: NA
v_call: TRBV12-3/TRBV12-4
clone_size: NA

cdr3_aa: CASSQDLGGARNYGYTF
cdr3_nt: TGTGCCAGCAGCCAAGATTTGGGGGGGGCAAGAAACTATGGCTACACCTTC
j_call: TRBJ1-2
d_call: NA
v_call: TRBV3-1
clone_size: NA

cdr3_aa: CASSVGGSGELFF
cdr3_nt: TGTGCCAGCAGTGTGGGGGGGTCCGGGGAGCTGTTTTTT
j_call: TRBJ2-2
d_call: TRBD2
v_call: TRBV2
clone_size: few

cdr3_aa: CSASGGFPSGANVLTF
cdr3_nt: TGCAGTGCTAGTGGGGGGTTCCCCTCTGGGGCCAACGTCCTGACTTTC
j_call: TRBJ2-6
d_call: NA
v_call: TRBV20-1
clone_size: few

cdr3_aa: CASSATGGENIQYF
cdr3_nt: TGTGCCAGCAGCGCCACGGGGGGAGAAAACATTCAGTACTTC
j_call: TRBJ2-4
d_call: TRBD2
v_call: TRBV9
clone_size: few

cdr3_aa: CASSGRGSSYNEQFF
cdr3_nt: TGTGCCAGCAGTGGCCGGGGGAGCTCCTACAATGAGCAGTTCTTC
j_call: TRBJ2-1
d_call: NA
v_call: TRBV12-3/TRBV12-4
clone_size: few

cdr3_aa: CSAKGLLNEQFF
cdr3_nt: TGCAGTGCTAAGGGTCTGTTGAATGAGCAGTTCTTC
j_call: TRBJ2-1
d_call: NA
v_call: TRBV20-1
clone_size: NA

cdr3_aa: CSADPRSPWGETQYF
cdr3_nt: TGCAGTGCCGACCCCAGGTCCCCTTGGGGAGAGACCCAGTACTTC
j_call: TRBJ2-5
d_call: NA
v_call: TRBV20-1
clone_size: few

cdr3_aa: CASSWGSSGNTIYF
cdr3_nt: TGTGCCAGCAGTTGGGGGAGCTCTGGAAACACCATATATTTT
j_call: TRBJ1-3
d_call: NA
v_call: TRBV12-3/TRBV12-4
clone_size: NA

cdr3_aa: CASSQDGTGDEKLFF
cdr3_nt: TGTGCCAGCAGCCAAGACGGGACAGGGGATGAAAAACTGTTTTTT
j_call: TRBJ1-4
d_call: TRBD1
v_call: TRBV3-1
clone_size: many

cdr3_aa: CASSPGVATYEQYF
cdr3_nt: TGTGCCAGCTCACCAGGGGTCGCAACCTACGAGCAGTACTTC
j_call: TRBJ2-7
d_call: NA
v_call: TRBV18
clone_size: few

cdr3_aa: CSAWDRDYEQYF
cdr3_nt: TGCAGCGCCTGGGACAGGGACTACGAGCAGTACTTC
j_call: TRBJ2-7
d_call: TRBD1
v_call: TRBV29-1
clone_size: many

cdr3_aa: CASIGDQETQYF
cdr3_nt: TGTGCCAGCATCGGAGACCAAGAGACCCAGTACTTC
j_call: TRBJ2-5
d_call: NA
v_call: TRBV2
clone_size: NA

cdr3_aa: CASKAVGTTRRPQHF
cdr3_nt: TGTGCCAGCAAGGCGGTAGGGACCACACGTCGGCCCCAGCATTTT
j_call: TRBJ1-5
d_call: NA
v_call: TRBV28
clone_size: few

cdr3_aa: CSVRRGGNEQFF
cdr3_nt: TGCAGCGTCCGAAGGGGGGGCAATGAGCAGTTCTTC
j_call: TRBJ2-1
d_call: NA
v_call: TRBV29-1
clone_size: many

cdr3_aa: CASKRWGGPTDTQYF
cdr3_nt: TGTGCCAGCAAGAGGTGGGGGGGGCCTACAGATACGCAGTATTTT
j_call: TRBJ2-3
d_call: NA
v_call: TRBV2
clone_size: many

cdr3_aa: CASSPIGTSGSSYEQYF
cdr3_nt: TGTGCCAGCAGCCCAATTGGGACTAGCGGCAGCTCCTACGAGCAGTACTTC
j_call: TRBJ2-7
d_call: TRBD2
v_call: TRBV7-8
clone_size: few

cdr3_aa: CASSIIRGYTEAFF
cdr3_nt: TGTGCCAGCAGCATCATCCGGGGTTACACTGAAGCTTTCTTT
j_call: TRBJ1-1
d_call: NA
v_call: TRBV5-6
clone_size: NA

cdr3_aa: CASSRERLDTDTQYF
cdr3_nt: TGTGCCAGCAGCCGAGAGCGGCTAGACACAGATACGCAGTATTTT
j_call: TRBJ2-3
d_call: NA
v_call: TRBV7-9
clone_size: few

cdr3_aa: CASSLGTSDHSNEQFF
cdr3_nt: TGTGCCAGCAGCTTAGGGACTAGCGACCATTCCAATGAGCAGTTCTTC
j_call: TRBJ2-1
d_call: TRBD2
v_call: TRBV7-9
clone_size: NA

cdr3_aa: CSVEDNAGRLPYNEQFF
cdr3_nt: TGCAGCGTTGAAGATAACGCAGGTCGCCTTCCCTACAATGAGCAGTTCTTC
j_call: TRBJ2-1
d_call: NA
v_call: TRBV29-1
clone_size: few

cdr3_aa: CASSKSVSMAVAKNIQYF
cdr3_nt: TGTGCCAGCAGCAAATCCGTTTCCATGGCCGTAGCCAAAAACATTCAGTACTTC
j_call: TRBJ2-4
d_call: NA
v_call: TRBV5-6
clone_size: few

cdr3_aa: CASRSPGGTYEQYF
cdr3_nt: TGTGCCAGCAGGTCCCCGGGAGGGACCTACGAGCAGTACTTC
j_call: TRBJ2-7
d_call: TRBD2
v_call: TRBV25-1
clone_size: few

cdr3_aa: CASSLMGGHEQYF
cdr3_nt: TGTGCCAGCAGTTTAATGGGGGGCCACGAGCAGTACTTC
j_call: TRBJ2-7
d_call: NA
v_call: TRBV12-3/TRBV12-4
clone_size: NA

cdr3_aa: CASSLTGASGTDTQYF
cdr3_nt: TGTGCCAGCAGTTTAACGGGGGCTAGCGGGACAGATACGCAGTATTTT
j_call: TRBJ2-3
d_call: TRBD2
v_call: TRBV27
clone_size: NA

cdr3_aa: CASSLAGAWTGNPLSNEQFF
cdr3_nt: TGCGCCAGCAGCTTGGCCGGGGCCTGGACCGGGAACCCGTTAAGCAATGAGCAGTTCTTC
j_call: TRBJ2-1
d_call: NA
v_call: TRBV5-1
clone_size: few

cdr3_aa: CASSPGPGGVYEQYF
cdr3_nt: TGTGCCAGCAGCCCAGGGCCAGGGGGCGTCTACGAGCAGTACTTC
j_call: TRBJ2-7
d_call: TRBD1
v_call: TRBV7-2
clone_size: few

cdr3_aa: CASTLSGGEKTQYF
cdr3_nt: TGTGCCAGCACCCTATCGGGGGGTGAAAAGACCCAGTACTTC
j_call: TRBJ2-5
d_call: TRBD2
v_call: TRBV12-3/TRBV12-4
clone_size: many

cdr3_aa: CASSPYGQQGAGNIQYF
cdr3_nt: TGCGCCAGCAGCCCGTACGGACAACAGGGGGCAGGAAACATTCAGTACTTC
j_call: TRBJ2-4
d_call: TRBD1
v_call: TRBV5-1
clone_size: many

cdr3_aa: CASTSSGSLYNEQFF
cdr3_nt: TGTGCCAGCACCTCTAGCGGGAGTCTCTACAATGAGCAGTTCTTC
j_call: TRBJ2-1
d_call: TRBD2
v_call: TRBV27
clone_size: many

cdr3_aa: CASSPGGRLIRPYEQYF
cdr3_nt: TGTGCCAGCTCACCGGGGGGCCGCCTCATTAGACCCTACGAGCAGTACTTC
j_call: TRBJ2-7
d_call: NA
v_call: TRBV18
clone_size: few

cdr3_aa: CASSVKTGANEKLFF
cdr3_nt: TGTGCCAGCAGCGTCAAGACAGGCGCTAATGAAAAACTGTTTTTT
j_call: TRBJ1-4
d_call: NA
v_call: TRBV5-5
clone_size: few

cdr3_aa: CSASRESRTDTQYF
cdr3_nt: TGCAGTGCTTCCCGGGAGAGCCGCACAGATACGCAGTATTTT
j_call: TRBJ2-3
d_call: NA
v_call: TRBV20-1
clone_size: NA

cdr3_aa: CASSQFLPGGTSSYNEQFF
cdr3_nt: TGCGCCAGCAGCCAATTTCTCCCAGGCGGTACTAGCTCCTACAATGAGCAGTTCTTC
j_call: TRBJ2-1
d_call: NA
v_call: TRBV4-3
clone_size: few

cdr3_aa: CASRPGQGLTEAFF
cdr3_nt: TGCGCCAGCAGACCTGGACAGGGGTTGACTGAAGCTTTCTTT
j_call: TRBJ1-1
d_call: TRBD1
v_call: TRBV5-1
clone_size: many

cdr3_aa: CASSKPSGGDTQYF
cdr3_nt: TGTGCCAGCAGCAAACCCTCCGGGGGCGATACGCAGTATTTT
j_call: TRBJ2-3
d_call: NA
v_call: TRBV7-2
clone_size: few